The 27 T cell receptor beta chains given below trace back to one sample, sequenced in a study of early T cells in non-severe SARS-CoV-2 infection. MiXCR, applied by TCRdb to the 5' RACE reads, yields one record per CDR3 protein. The profile covers approximately 27,000 distinct CDR3 sequences, with roughly a tenth appearing a single time and roughly 13% taken by the ten largest. Sequencing input: whole blood. These receptors were collected from an adult who was a healthcare worker with PCR-confirmed SARS-CoV-2 infection or an uninfected control (not recorded which).

The CDR3 reads CASSVSNLGREKLFF. CDR3 coding DNA: TGTGCCAGCAGCGTATCGAACCTTGGCCGTGAAAAACTGTTTTTT. The gene calls are TRBV9 and TRBJ1-4; D unresolved. The ends were cut back, 1 base at V and 7 bases at J, with 14 bases in the middle. This CDR3 has 15 amino acids. The germline V gene has CDR1 SGDLS and CDR2 YYNGEE.

This clonotype has a handful of counts. The chain combines TRBV12-3 or TRBV12-4 with TRBJ2-7, with D possibly being TRBD1 or TRBD2 (5 bases each). CDR3 length equals 14 residues. V dropped 7 bases and J dropped 5 bases, with 18 bases sitting between them. The chain's CDR3 is CASTLGPGRNEQYF. DNA for the CDR3: TGTGCCAGCACACTCGGGCCAGGGAGAAACGAGCAGTACTTC.

This clonotype was counted at least ten times. V gene TRBV10-3 combines with J gene TRBJ2-7; D remains ambiguous. CDR3 length: 11 residues. V dropped 6 bases and J dropped 3 bases, with 6 bases sitting between them. CDR1 ENHRY and CDR2 SYGVKD come from the germline V gene. CDR3 amino acids: CAISNNYEQYF. Here the CDR3 DNA reads TGTGCCATCAGCAACAACTACGAGCAGTACTTC.

This clonotype has a count of ten or more. The chain links TRBV11-1 to TRBJ1-1, with D hard to call. This CDR3 has 12 residues. V lost 3 bases, J lost 5 bases, and 7 bases lay in between. Germline CDR1 SGHAT, CDR2 FQDESV (reference sequence). The DNA for the CDR3 is TGTGCCAGCAGCTTCCGGGTGACTGAAGCTTTCTTT. Translated, it gives CASSFRVTEAFF.

This clonotype was counted only a few times. The genes are TRBV18 and TRBJ1-2; 8 bases agree with TRBD1. The CDR3 consists of 19 residues. J gave up 0 bases and V 5 bases, and 17 bases lay outside the gene matches. Looked up from germline, CDR1 is KGHSH and CDR2 is LQKENI. The DNA for the CDR3 is TGTGCCAGCTCATCGCAACAGATGACAGGGGTACGGTCTAACTATGGCTACACCTTC. It encodes CASSSQQMTGVRSNYGYTF.

This clonotype was counted many times. In DNA form, the CDR3 reads TGTGCCAGCAGTTACGACTCTGGAACTAATGAAAAACTGTTTTTT. Its translation: CASSYDSGTNEKLFF. The chain has TRBV27 and TRBJ1-4; D remains unclear. Trimming took 4 bases from V and 1 from J, leaving 10 bases between them. Germline lookup yields CDR1 MNHEY and CDR2 SMNVEV (reference sequence). This CDR3 region has 15 residues.

This clonotype was counted ten times or more. The V gene is TRBV7-7, the J gene TRBJ2-1, with D hard to call. Germline CDR1 and CDR2: SSHAT and FNYEAQ (reference sequence). V was clipped by 0 bases and J by 12 bases, with 12 bases between them. The CDR3 sequence is 13 residues long. This CDR3 is CASSLAGAGRQFF. For the CDR3, the DNA is TGTGCCAGCAGCTTAGCAGGAGCCGGTCGGCAGTTCTTC.

The chain joins TRBV27 to TRBJ1-2, with D possibly matching TRBD1 (6 bases). The CDR3 length is 13 residues. Per germline, CDR1 MNHEY and CDR2 SMNVEV (reference sequence). With 0 bases removed from V and 7 bases from J, the gap between germline ends came to 9 bases. The CDR3 sequence: CASSLSQGSGYTF. The CDR3 region has the DNA TGTGCCAGCAGTTTATCACAGGGTAGTGGCTACACCTTC.

This clonotype is medium-sized by share. This sequence joins TRBV7-2 and TRBJ2-3; a weak D match, TRBD2 (6 bases). CDR3 length: 16 residues. Trimming shortened V by 4 bases and J by 2 bases, and 16 bases separated the two germline ends. Per germline, CDR1 SGHTA and CDR2 FQGNSA. The CDR3 sequence: CASSSSAGVNTDTQYF. The CDR3 bases are TGTGCCAGCAGCTCGTCAGCGGGTGTTAACACAGATACGCAGTATTTT.

This clonotype was seen a few times. The V gene is TRBV28, the J gene TRBJ2-6; TRBD1 or TRBD2 may be the D gene (5 bases each). V lost 7 bases and J 2 bases, leaving 15 bases between the germline ends. This CDR3 region has 16 residues. Germline V gives CDR1 MDHEN, CDR2 SYDVKM. In DNA form, the CDR3 reads TGTGCCAGCACCCTTGGGGGTCAAGCTGGGGCCAACGTCCTGACTTTC. Its translation: CASTLGGQAGANVLTF.

This clonotype was recorded many times. This rearrangement joins TRBV18 to TRBJ1-1, with D uncertain. Trimming cost V 3 bases and J 2 bases, with 7 bases left between them. CDR3 size: 13 residues. The germline V gene encodes CDR1 KGHSH and CDR2 LQKENI. CDR3 in amino acids: CASSPGLNTEAFF. Written as DNA, the CDR3 is TGTGCCAGCTCACCGGGCCTAAACACTGAAGCTTTCTTT. Together with reference TRBV18 and TRBJ1-1, the CDR3 gives the full variable domain: NAGVMQNPRHLVRRRGQEARLRCSPMKGHSHVYWYRQLPEEGLKFMVYLQKENIIDESGMPKERFSAEFPKEGPSILRIQQVVRGDSAAYFCASSPGLNTEAFFGQGTRLTVV.

There are many counts of this clonotype. The V call is TRBV20-1, the J call TRBJ2-1, with 7 positions matching TRBD2. The germline V gene encodes CDR1 DFQATT and CDR2 SNEGSKA (reference sequence). The CDR3 runs to 13 residues. J was trimmed by 0 bases and V by 4 bases; bases with no gene match: 0. The CDR3: CSATSGSYNEQFF. For the CDR3, the DNA is TGCAGTGCTACTAGCGGCTCCTACAATGAGCAGTTCTTC.

This clonotype was seen a few times. The gene calls are TRBV6-5 and TRBJ1-1; D gene ambiguous. The V and J ends lost 6 bases and 1 base respectively, with 9 bases between them. CDR1 is MNHEY and CDR2 is SVGAGI in the germline V gene. The CDR3 runs 13 residues. CDR3 sequence: CASRASGNTEAFF. Written as DNA, the CDR3 is TGTGCCAGCAGGGCTTCGGGGAACACTGAAGCTTTCTTT.

In its sample, this clonotype was seen many times. The chain has TRBV20-1 and TRBJ1-2; D may be TRBD1 (6 bases). This CDR3 comprises 12 residues. V gave up 2 bases and J gave up 8 bases, with 12 bases separating them. The germline gives CDR1 DFQATT, CDR2 SNEGSKA (reference sequence). The CDR3 loop reads CSARQQGEGYTF. The CDR3 DNA reads TGCAGTGCTAGACAACAGGGAGAGGGCTACACCTTC.

This clonotype was detected a few times. The J gene is TRBJ2-3, the V gene TRBV11-3, with 8 bases identical to TRBD1. This CDR3 comprises 15 residues. Germline V lookup: CDR1 SGHNT, CDR2 YENEEA. V lost 4 bases to trimming and J lost 0 bases; unmatched junction nucleotides: 3. The CDR3 here is CASSSRDRSTDTQYF. The CDR3 DNA sequence: TGTGCCAGCAGCTCCCGGGACAGGAGCACAGATACGCAGTATTTT.

This chain uses TRBV9 with TRBJ1-3; tentatively, D is TRBD1 (5 bases). The CDR3 extends over 17 amino acids. The germline CDR1 and CDR2 sequences are SGDLS and YYNGEE. Trimming cost V 0 bases and J 0 bases, with 13 bases left between them. The CDR3 DNA sequence: TGTGCCAGCAGCGTAGACCCCGGGGGTCCCTCTGGAAACACCATATATTTT. This translates into CASSVDPGGPSGNTIYF. Looking up the rest from reference TRBV9 and TRBJ1-3 gives the full variable domain: DSGVTQTPKHLITATGQRVTLRCSPRSGDLSVYWYQQSLDQGLQFLIQYYNGEERAKGNILERFSAQQFPDLHSELNLSSLELGDSALYFCASSVDPGGPSGNTIYFGEGSWLTVV.

This clonotype has only a few counts. The V gene is TRBV30, the J gene TRBJ1-1; D is unresolved. The length of the CDR3 is 12 residues. V was pared by 5 bases and J by 0 bases, with 7 bases between. The germline V gene has CDR1 GTSNPN and CDR2 SVGIG (reference sequence). As DNA, the CDR3 is TGTGCCTGGGCCAGGATGAACACTGAAGCTTTCTTT. Protein: CAWARMNTEAFF.

This clonotype was found many times. This chain links TRBV7-3 with TRBJ1-1; no firm D call. This CDR3 has 13 amino acids. From germline, CDR1 is SGHTA and CDR2 FQGTGA. The V gene lost 2 bases and the J gene lost 7 bases, with 11 bases spanning the gap. The CDR3 loop reads CASSLRPRNEAFF. The CDR3 bases are TGTGCCAGCAGCTTACGGCCGAGAAATGAAGCTTTCTTT.

The V gene is TRBV27, the J gene TRBJ2-2; 7 bases agree with TRBD2. J gave up 4 bases and V 3 bases, and 5 bases lay outside the gene matches. This CDR3 contains 15 residues. Germline V gene data show CDR1 as MNHEY and CDR2 as SMNVEV (reference sequence). In nucleotides, the CDR3 is TGTGCCAGCAGTTTTGCGGGGGTTATCACCGGGGAGCTGTTTTTT. Translated: CASSFAGVITGELFF.

This clonotype came up many times. The rearrangement links TRBV7-9 to TRBJ1-1; D possibly corresponds to TRBD1 (5 bases). The germline gives CDR1 SEHNR, CDR2 FQNEAQ (reference sequence). The CDR3 contains 13 residues. Trimming removed 3 bases at V and 7 bases at J, with 12 bases between. CDR3 DNA sequence: TGTGCCAGCAGCTTCAGGGAGGGCAGTGAAGCTTTCTTT. Protein: CASSFREGSEAFF.

This clonotype was seen ten or more times. The CDR3 region is CASRPGGTGTGGGEQYF. Here the CDR3 DNA reads TGCGCCAGCAGGCCTGGTGGAACCGGGACAGGGGGCGGTGAGCAGTACTTC. The rearrangement joins TRBV5-1 to TRBJ2-7; TRBD1 matches 12 bases. Germline V gene sequence: CDR1 SGHRS, CDR2 YFSETQ. There are 17 residues in the CDR3. V lost 5 bases to trimming and J lost 7 bases; unmatched junction nucleotides: 16.

The chain has TRBV2 and TRBJ2-7, with 9 positions matching TRBD1. The CDR3 covers 14 residues. V lost 6 bases to trimming and J lost 0 bases; unmatched junction nucleotides: 3. Germline CDR1 is SNHLY and CDR2 is FYNNEI. The CDR3 DNA is TGTGCCAGCAGGGGGACAGGGAGCTCCTACGAGCAGTACTTC. It is translated as CASRGTGSSYEQYF.

Ten or more counts support this clonotype. The V gene is TRBV7-2, the J gene TRBJ1-2; the match to TRBD1 covers 9 bases. Germline-derived CDR1 and CDR2 are SGHTA and FQGNSA. Losses at the gene ends were 3 bases for V and 2 bases for J; bases not matched to a gene: 4. The CDR3 has 15 amino acids. CDR3 DNA sequence: TGTGCCAGCAGCTTCCGGGACAGGGAAAACTATGGCTACACCTTC. Translation gives CASSFRDRENYGYTF.

This clonotype has at least ten counts. V and J are TRBV15 and TRBJ1-5; D unclear. The V gene lost 5 bases and the J gene lost 10 bases, with 18 bases spanning the gap. This CDR3 region has 14 residues. Looked up from germline, CDR1 is LNHNV and CDR2 is YYDKDF (reference sequence). The CDR3 is CATSQGEQAGPQHF. The DNA of the CDR3 is TGTGCCACCAGCCAAGGAGAGCAGGCAGGACCCCAGCATTTT. Full variable domain (remainder filled in from reference TRBV15 and TRBJ1-5): DAMVIQNPRYQVTQFGKPVTLSCSQTLNHNVMYWYQQKSSQAPKLLFHYYDKDFNNEADTPDNFQSRRPNTSFCFLDIRSPGLGDTAMYLCATSQGEQAGPQHFGDGTRLSIL.

This clonotype was picked up many times. The chain carries TRBV6-2 or TRBV6-3 and TRBJ1-1; D remains ambiguous. This CDR3 spans 12 amino acids. The V gene lost 8 bases and the J gene lost 0 bases, with 7 bases spanning the gap. Per the germline V gene, CDR1 is MNHEY and CDR2 is SVGEGT. The CDR3 region is CASLQLNTEAFF. In DNA, the CDR3 is TGTGCCAGCCTTCAGTTGAACACTGAAGCTTTCTTT.

This clonotype was picked up a small number of times. The rearrangement joins TRBV12-5 to TRBJ2-1; tentatively, D is TRBD2 (6 bases). The V end lost 3 bases, the J end lost 9 bases, and 12 bases lay between the germline ends. Germline lookup yields CDR1 LGHNT and CDR2 FRNRAP. This CDR3 region has 13 residues. The CDR3 reads CASGFPSGVEQFF. CDR3 sequence (DNA): TGTGCTAGTGGTTTTCCGTCGGGGGTTGAGCAGTTCTTC.

This clonotype has a handful of counts. This chain connects TRBV12-3 or TRBV12-4 to TRBJ2-7; 7 positions match TRBD1. The CDR3 runs 12 residues. Losses at the gene ends were 5 bases for V and 6 bases for J; bases not matched to a gene: 4. Here the CDR3 DNA reads TGTGCCAGCAGTCGAGGGACAGCCGAGCAGTACTTC. Residues: CASSRGTAEQYF.